The 14 T cell receptor beta chains below come from one sample, sequenced in a study of T cell responses to AZD1222 COVID-19 vaccine. Data came from immunoSEQ multiplex PCR; TCRdb stores just in-frame clones and leaves some out. This sample has more than 150,000 clones, with 94% found just once. The source was peripheral blood, collected on day 0 of AZD1222 vaccination. Every receptor here comes from an adult in good health.

The genes are TRBV11-2 and TRBJ2-7; 8 bases align to TRBD1. Germline V gene lookup returns CDR1 SGHAT and CDR2 FQNNGV. Germline trimming cut 1 base from V and 12 bases from J; bases unmatched to any gene: 8. The CDR3 contains 13 residues. In nucleotides, the CDR3 is TGTGCCAGCAGCTTAGGGACAGGGTCCAAGGGGTACTTC. Its translation is CASSLGTGSKGYF.

This chain uses TRBV6-1 with TRBJ2-5; tentatively, D is TRBD1 or TRBD2 (6 bases each). Germline V CDR1 and CDR2: MNHNS, SASEGT. The CDR3 spans 17 residues. The V end lost 1 base, the J end lost 5 bases, and 20 bases lay between the germline ends. The CDR3 sequence: CASSEESGVQGTETQYF. The DNA of the CDR3 is TGTGCCAGCAGTGAAGAGTCGGGGGTTCAGGGGACGGAGACCCAGTACTTC.

This chain connects TRBV28 to TRBJ1-2; no clear D. Germline lookup yields CDR1 MDHEN and CDR2 SYDVKM. Trimming pared 5 bases from V and 4 bases from J, leaving 8 bases between. CDR3 size: 12 residues. CDR3 loop: CASSGRGYGYTF. CDR3 bases: TGTGCCAGCAGTGGGCGGGGCTATGGCTACACCTTC.

This clone was counted once. This chain joins TRBV11-2 and TRBJ2-3; D is ambiguous. Germline loops: CDR1 SGHAT, CDR2 FQNNGV. The CDR3 is 11 amino acids. Trimming cost V 4 bases and J 8 bases, with 7 bases left between them. CDR3 residues: CASSSRLTQYF. The DNA of the CDR3 is TGTGCCAGCAGCTCCCGGCTTACGCAGTATTTT.

V usage is TRBV4-1 and J usage is TRBJ1-2; D gene uncertain. Trimming cost V 0 bases and J 2 bases, with 10 bases left between them. This CDR3 has 15 amino acids. Per the germline V gene, CDR1 is MGHRA and CDR2 is YSYEKL. The CDR3 protein is CASSQESSFNYGYTF. Written as DNA, the CDR3 is TGCGCCAGCAGCCAAGAATCCAGCTTCAACTATGGCTACACCTTC.

V and J are TRBV7-9 and TRBJ2-1; D call uncertain. Trimming took off 5 bases at V and 11 bases at J, with 7 bases between the two ends. Germline CDR1 reads SEHNR; CDR2 reads FQNEAQ (reference sequence). The length of the CDR3 is 10 residues. In nucleotides, the CDR3 is TGTGCCAGCAGCGACAACCAGCAGTTCTTC. Translation gives CASSDNQQFF.

In its sample, this clone was seen once. The V gene is TRBV28, the J gene TRBJ1-3, with D unresolved. Germline CDR1 reads MDHEN; CDR2 reads SYDVKM. The CDR3 loop spans 20 amino acids. V shed 3 bases and J shed 2 bases, with 26 bases lying between them. CDR3 protein: CASSFYGWRVITNAGNTIYF. The DNA of the CDR3 is TGTGCCAGCAGTTTTTATGGGTGGAGGGTGATAACCAACGCTGGAAACACCATATATTTT.

In DNA, the CDR3 is TGTGCCAGTAGTATGGGGGGATTCACAGATACGCAGTATTTT. Amino acids: CASSMGGFTDTQYF. This rearrangement joins TRBV19 to TRBJ2-3; D possibly corresponds to TRBD2 (6 bases). The CDR3 sequence is 14 residues long. Per germline, CDR1 LNHDA and CDR2 SQIVND (reference sequence). The V gene lost 3 bases and the J gene lost 2 bases, with 9 bases spanning the gap.

This chain joins TRBV30 and TRBJ2-4; D is unclear. The germline gives CDR1 GTSNPN, CDR2 SVGIG (reference sequence). The V and J ends lost 0 bases and 1 base respectively, with 10 bases between them. This CDR3 has 15 residues. This CDR3 is CAWSVIAVAKNIQYF. CDR3 bases: TGTGCCTGGAGTGTGATAGCAGTTGCCAAAAACATTCAGTACTTC.

V usage is TRBV14 and J usage is TRBJ1-1; 8 positions match TRBD1. V lost 4 bases to trimming and J lost 11 bases; unmatched junction nucleotides: 12. CDR1 is SGHDN and CDR2 is FVKESK in the germline V gene. CDR3 length: 14 residues. CDR3 loop: CASSPIQGEFVAFF. The CDR3 DNA reads TGTGCCAGCAGCCCCATACAGGGGGAATTCGTCGCTTTCTTT.

CDR3 sequence reads: CATSREKYRGATEAFF. CDR3 nucleotide sequence: TGTGCCACCAGCAGAGAGAAATACAGGGGGGCCACTGAAGCTTTCTTT. The chain links TRBV15 to TRBJ1-1; TRBD1 matches 8 bases. The CDR3 is 16 amino acids. CDR1 and CDR2 (germline): LNHNV, YYDKDF (reference sequence). The J segment lost 4 bases and the V segment lost 0 bases, leaving 7 bases of the junction unmatched.

The chain is built from TRBV11-2 and TRBJ1-2, with 7 bases that match TRBD1. CDR1 SGHAT and CDR2 FQNNGV come from the germline V gene. Trimming took 4 bases from V and 5 from J; bases not matched to a gene: 10. The CDR3 extends over 15 amino acids. CDR3 in amino acids: CASSSSDRVGYGYTF. The DNA for the CDR3 is TGTGCCAGCAGCTCGAGCGACAGGGTGGGGTATGGCTACACCTTC.

This sequence joins TRBV30 and TRBJ1-5; D not certain. Trimming left V 3 bases short and J 0 bases short, with 12 bases between. Germline assignment: CDR1 GTSNPN and CDR2 SVGIG (reference sequence). There are 15 residues in the CDR3. Written as DNA, the CDR3 is TGTGCCTGGAGCGGTCCGGTGGTTAGCAATCAGCCCCAGCATTTT. Encoded protein: CAWSGPVVSNQPQHF.

The chain recombines TRBV7-2 with TRBJ1-2; TRBD1 agrees at 8 bases. This CDR3 is built from 13 residues. With 7 bases clipped from V and 2 bases from J, the junction kept 3 bases outside the gene matches. The germline CDR1 and CDR2 sequences are SGHTA and FQGNSA. The chain's CDR3 is CASKQGANYGYTF. The CDR3 nucleotides are TGTGCCAGCAAGCAGGGGGCGAACTATGGCTACACCTTC.